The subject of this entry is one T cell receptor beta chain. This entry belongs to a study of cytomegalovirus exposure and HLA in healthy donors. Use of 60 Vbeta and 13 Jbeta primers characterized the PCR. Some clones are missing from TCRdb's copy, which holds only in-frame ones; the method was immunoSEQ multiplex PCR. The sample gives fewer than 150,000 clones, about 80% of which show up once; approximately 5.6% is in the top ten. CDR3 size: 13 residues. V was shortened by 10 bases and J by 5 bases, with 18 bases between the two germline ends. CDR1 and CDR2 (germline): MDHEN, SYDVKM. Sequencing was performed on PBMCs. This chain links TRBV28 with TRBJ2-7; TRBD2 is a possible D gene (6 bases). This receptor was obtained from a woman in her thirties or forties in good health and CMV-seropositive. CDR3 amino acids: CATSQASEDEQYF. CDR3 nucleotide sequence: TGTGCCACCTCGCAGGCTAGCGAGGACGAGCAGTACTTC.